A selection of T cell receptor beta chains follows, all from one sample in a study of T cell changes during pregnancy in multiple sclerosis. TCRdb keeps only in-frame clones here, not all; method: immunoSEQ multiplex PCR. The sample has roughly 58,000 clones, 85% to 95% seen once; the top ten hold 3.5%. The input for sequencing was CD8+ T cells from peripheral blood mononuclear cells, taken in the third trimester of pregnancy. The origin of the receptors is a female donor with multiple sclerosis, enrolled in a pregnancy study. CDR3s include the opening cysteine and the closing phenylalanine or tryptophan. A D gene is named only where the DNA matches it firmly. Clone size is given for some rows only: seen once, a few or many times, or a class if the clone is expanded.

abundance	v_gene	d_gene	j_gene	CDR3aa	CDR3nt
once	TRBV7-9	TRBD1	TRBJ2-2	CASSSDRGLTNTGELFF	TGTGCCAGCAGTTCCGACAGGGGGCTAACGAACACCGGGGAGCTGTTTTTT
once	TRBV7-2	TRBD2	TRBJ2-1	CASSLIGLAGAVRYNEQFF	TGTGCCAGCAGCTTGATAGGTCTAGCGGGAGCAGTACGCTACAATGAGCAGTTCTTC
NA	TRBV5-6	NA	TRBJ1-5	CASSLRAQGPIQPQHF	TGTGCCAGCAGCTTGAGGGCGCAGGGCCCTATTCAGCCCCAGCATTTT
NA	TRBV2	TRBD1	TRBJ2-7	CASSGTGREQYF	TGTGCCAGCAGTGGGACAGGGAGAGAGCAGTACTTC
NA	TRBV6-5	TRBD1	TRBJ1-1	CASRTGSEAFF	TGTGCCAGCAGGACAGGGTCTGAAGCTTTCTTT
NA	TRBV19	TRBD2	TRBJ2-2	CASRPLASGTGELFF	TGTGCCAGTAGACCCTTGGCTAGCGGAACCGGGGAGCTGTTTTTT
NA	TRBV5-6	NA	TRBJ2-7	CASRTEINPSYEQYF	TGTGCCAGCAGAACCGAAATAAACCCCTCCTACGAGCAGTACTTC
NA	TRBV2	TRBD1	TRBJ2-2	CASSRKEDGQGIGVTGELFF	TGTGCCAGCAGTCGAAAAGAAGATGGACAGGGTATAGGAGTCACCGGGGAGCTGTTTTTT
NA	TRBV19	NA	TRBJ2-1	CASNLGGVSYNEQFF	TGTGCCAGTAATCTGGGAGGAGTGAGCTACAATGAGCAGTTCTTC
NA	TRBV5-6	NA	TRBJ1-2	CASSLRPFNYGYTF	TGTGCCAGCAGCTTGCGTCCCTTTAACTATGGCTACACCTTC
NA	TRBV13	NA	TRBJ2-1	CASSPPSSSEQFF	TGTGCCAGCAGCCCCCCCAGCTCTAGTGAGCAGTTCTTC
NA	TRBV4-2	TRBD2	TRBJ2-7	CASSQDKTSVSYEQYF	TGTGCCAGCAGCCAAGATAAAACTAGCGTCTCCTACGAGCAGTACTTC
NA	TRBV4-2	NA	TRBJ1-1	CASSQPTVNTEAFF	TGTGCCAGCAGCCAACCGACAGTTAACACTGAAGCTTTCTTT
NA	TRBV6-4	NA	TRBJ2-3	CASSEVERDTQYF	TGTGCCAGCAGTGAGGTAGAGAGAGATACGCAGTATTTT
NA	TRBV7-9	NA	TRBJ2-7	CASSSPENFIYEQYF	TGTGCCAGCAGCTCCCCAGAAAATTTCATCTACGAGCAGTACTTC
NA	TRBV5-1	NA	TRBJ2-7	CASSLGDSTYEQYF	TGCGCCAGCAGCTTGGGCGACAGTACCTACGAGCAGTACTTC
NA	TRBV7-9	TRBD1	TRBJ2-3	CASSFPPSGTGSSTDTQYF	TGTGCCAGCAGTTTCCCTCCATCCGGGACAGGGTCTAGCACAGATACGCAGTATTTT
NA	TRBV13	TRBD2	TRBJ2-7	CASSRGGSSYEQYF	TGTGCCAGCAGCCGGGGCGGGAGTTCCTACGAGCAGTACTTC
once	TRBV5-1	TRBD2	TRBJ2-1	CASSLTQREGHNEQFF	TGCGCCAGCAGCTTAACCCAGCGGGAGGGCCACAATGAGCAGTTCTTC
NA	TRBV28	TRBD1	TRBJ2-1	CASSSLPPTGAHEQFF	TGTGCCAGCAGTTCTTTGCCTCCGACAGGGGCCCATGAGCAGTTCTTC
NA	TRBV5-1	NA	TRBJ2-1	CASSLGTSSYNEQFF	TGCGCCAGCAGCTTGGGTACGAGCTCCTACAATGAGCAGTTCTTC
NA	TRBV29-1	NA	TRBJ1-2	CSVDAGDGQGYTF	TGCAGCGTTGATGCAGGGGATGGGCAGGGCTACACCTTC
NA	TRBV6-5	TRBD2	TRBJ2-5	CASSSLSGGETQYF	TGTGCCAGCAGTTCCCTTAGCGGGGGAGAGACCCAGTACTTC
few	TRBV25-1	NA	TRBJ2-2	CASSDGSHTGELFF	TGTGCCAGCAGTGACGGGTCACACACCGGGGAGCTGTTTTTT
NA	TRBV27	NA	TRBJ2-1	CASSLSAAVEQFF	TGTGCCAGCAGTTTATCGGCGGCGGTGGAGCAGTTCTTC